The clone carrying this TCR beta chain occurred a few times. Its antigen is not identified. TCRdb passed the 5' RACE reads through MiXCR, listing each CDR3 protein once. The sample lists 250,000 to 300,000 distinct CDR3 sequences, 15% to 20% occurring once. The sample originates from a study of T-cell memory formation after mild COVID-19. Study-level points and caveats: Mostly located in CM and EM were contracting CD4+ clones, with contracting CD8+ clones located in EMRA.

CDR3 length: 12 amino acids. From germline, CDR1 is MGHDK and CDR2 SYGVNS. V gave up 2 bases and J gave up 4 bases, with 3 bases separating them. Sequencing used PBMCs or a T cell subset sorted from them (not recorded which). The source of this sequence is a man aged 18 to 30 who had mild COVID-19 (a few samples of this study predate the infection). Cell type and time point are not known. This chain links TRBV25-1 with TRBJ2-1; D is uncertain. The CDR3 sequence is CASSETYNEQFF. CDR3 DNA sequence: TGTGCCAGCAGTGAAACGTACAATGAGCAGTTCTTC.